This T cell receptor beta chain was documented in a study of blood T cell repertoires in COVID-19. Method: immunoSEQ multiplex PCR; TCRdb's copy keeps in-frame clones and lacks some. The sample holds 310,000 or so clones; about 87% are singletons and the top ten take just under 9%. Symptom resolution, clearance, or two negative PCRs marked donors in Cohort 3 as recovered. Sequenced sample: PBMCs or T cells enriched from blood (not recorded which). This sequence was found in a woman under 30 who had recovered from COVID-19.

The CDR3 coding sequence is TGTGCCTGGATGTGGGACAGAAGAAACACCATATATTTT. This codes for CAWMWDRRNTIYF. The rearrangement uses TRBV30 and TRBJ1-3; TRBD1 matches at 7 bases. The CDR3 length is 13 residues. From germline, CDR1 is GTSNPN and CDR2 SVGIG (reference sequence). Trimming at V came to 4 bases and at J to 5 bases, leaving 5 bases not matched to a gene.